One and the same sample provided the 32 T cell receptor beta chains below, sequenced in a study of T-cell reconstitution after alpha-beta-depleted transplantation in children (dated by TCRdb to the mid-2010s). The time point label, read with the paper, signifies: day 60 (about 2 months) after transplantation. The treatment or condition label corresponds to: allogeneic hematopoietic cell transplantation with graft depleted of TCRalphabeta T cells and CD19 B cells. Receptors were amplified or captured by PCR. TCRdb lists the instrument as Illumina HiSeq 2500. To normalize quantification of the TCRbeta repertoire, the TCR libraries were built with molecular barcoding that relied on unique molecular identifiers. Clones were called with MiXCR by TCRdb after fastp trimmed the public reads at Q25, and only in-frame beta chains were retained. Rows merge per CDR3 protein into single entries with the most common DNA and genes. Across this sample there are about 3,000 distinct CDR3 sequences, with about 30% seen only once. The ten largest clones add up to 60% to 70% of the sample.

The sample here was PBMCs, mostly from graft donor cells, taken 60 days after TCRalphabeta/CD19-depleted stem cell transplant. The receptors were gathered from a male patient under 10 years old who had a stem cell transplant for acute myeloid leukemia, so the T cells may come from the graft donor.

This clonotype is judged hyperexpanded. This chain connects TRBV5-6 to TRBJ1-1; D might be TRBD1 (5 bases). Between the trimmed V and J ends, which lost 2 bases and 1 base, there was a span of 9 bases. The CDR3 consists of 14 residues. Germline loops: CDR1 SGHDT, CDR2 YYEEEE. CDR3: CASSFPGENTEAFF. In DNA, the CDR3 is TGTGCCAGCAGCTTCCCGGGGGAGAACACTGAAGCTTTCTTT.

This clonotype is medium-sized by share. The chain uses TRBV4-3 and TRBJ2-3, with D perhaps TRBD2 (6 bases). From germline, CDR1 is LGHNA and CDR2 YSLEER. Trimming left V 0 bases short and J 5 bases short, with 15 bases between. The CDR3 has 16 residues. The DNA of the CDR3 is TGCGCCAGCAGCCAAGAGGCGGGGTGGAACCAAGATACGCAGTATTTT. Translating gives CASSQEAGWNQDTQYF.

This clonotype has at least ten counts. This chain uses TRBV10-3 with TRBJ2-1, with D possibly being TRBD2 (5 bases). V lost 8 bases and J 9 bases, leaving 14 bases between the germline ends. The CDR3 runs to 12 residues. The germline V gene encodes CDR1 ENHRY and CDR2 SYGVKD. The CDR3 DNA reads TGTGCCATCGAGGCGGGCTCCGGTGAGCAGTTCTTC. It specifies CAIEAGSGEQFF.

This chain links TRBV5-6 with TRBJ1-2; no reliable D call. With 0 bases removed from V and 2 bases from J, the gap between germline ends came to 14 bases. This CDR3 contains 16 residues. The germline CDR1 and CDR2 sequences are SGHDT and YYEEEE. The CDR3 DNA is TGTGCCAGCAGCTTGGCCGAAGGGTATGTGAACTATGGCTACACCTTC. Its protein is CASSLAEGYVNYGYTF.

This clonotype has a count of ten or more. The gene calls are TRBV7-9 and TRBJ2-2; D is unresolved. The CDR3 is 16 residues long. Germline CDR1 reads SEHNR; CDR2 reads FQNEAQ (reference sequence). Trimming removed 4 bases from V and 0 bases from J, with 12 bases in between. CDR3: CASSSLVFANTGELFF. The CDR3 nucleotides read TGTGCCAGCAGCTCCCTCGTTTTCGCGAACACCGGGGAGCTGTTTTTT.

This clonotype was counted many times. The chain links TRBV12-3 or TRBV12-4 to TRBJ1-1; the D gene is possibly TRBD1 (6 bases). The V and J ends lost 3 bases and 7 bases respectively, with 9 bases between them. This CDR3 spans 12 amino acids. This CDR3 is CASSLQGNEAFF. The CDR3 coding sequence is TGTGCCAGCAGTTTGCAGGGGAATGAAGCTTTCTTT.

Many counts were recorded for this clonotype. The CDR3 sequence: CSGEQGSNEQFF. DNA of the CDR3: TGCAGCGGGGAACAGGGATCCAATGAGCAGTTCTTC. The chain carries TRBV29-1 and TRBJ2-1; TRBD1 is a possible D gene (6 bases). The CDR3 is 12 residues long. V was pared by 7 bases and J by 6 bases, with 13 bases between. Germline V gene data show CDR1 as SQVTM and CDR2 as ANQGSEA.

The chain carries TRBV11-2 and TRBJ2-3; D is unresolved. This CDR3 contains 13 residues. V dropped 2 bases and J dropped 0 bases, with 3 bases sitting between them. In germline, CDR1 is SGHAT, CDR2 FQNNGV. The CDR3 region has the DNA TGTGCCAGCAGCTTAATAAGCACAGATACGCAGTATTTT. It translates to CASSLISTDTQYF.

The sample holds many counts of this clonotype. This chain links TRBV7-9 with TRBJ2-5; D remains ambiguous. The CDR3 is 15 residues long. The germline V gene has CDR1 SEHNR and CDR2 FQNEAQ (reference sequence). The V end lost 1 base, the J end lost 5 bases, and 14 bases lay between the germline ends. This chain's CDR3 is CASSLGVVAAETQYF. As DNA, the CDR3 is TGTGCCAGCAGCTTAGGTGTCGTCGCGGCTGAGACCCAGTACTTC.

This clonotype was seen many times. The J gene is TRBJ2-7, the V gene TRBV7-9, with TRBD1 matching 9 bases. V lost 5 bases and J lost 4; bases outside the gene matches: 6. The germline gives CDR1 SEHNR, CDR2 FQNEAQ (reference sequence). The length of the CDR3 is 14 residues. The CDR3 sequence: CASSLGQGRYEQYF. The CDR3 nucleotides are TGTGCCAGCAGCCTGGGACAGGGTAGATACGAGCAGTACTTC.

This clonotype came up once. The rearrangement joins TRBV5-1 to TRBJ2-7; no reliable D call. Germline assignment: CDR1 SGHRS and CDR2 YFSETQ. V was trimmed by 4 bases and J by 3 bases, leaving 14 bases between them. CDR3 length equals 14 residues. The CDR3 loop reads CASSPGSIVYEQYF. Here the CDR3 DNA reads TGCGCCAGCAGCCCAGGATCGATAGTCTACGAGCAGTACTTC.

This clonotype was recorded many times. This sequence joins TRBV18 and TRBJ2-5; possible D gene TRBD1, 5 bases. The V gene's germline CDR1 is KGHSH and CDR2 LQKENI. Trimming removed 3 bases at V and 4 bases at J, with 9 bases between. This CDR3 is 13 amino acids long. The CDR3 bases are TGTGCCAGCTCACCTGGGGCACTAGAGACCCAGTACTTC. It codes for CASSPGALETQYF. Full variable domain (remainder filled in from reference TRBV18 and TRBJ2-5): NAGVMQNPRHLVRRRGQEARLRCSPMKGHSHVYWYRQLPEEGLKFMVYLQKENIIDESGMPKERFSAEFPKEGPSILRIQQVVRGDSAAYFCASSPGALETQYFGPGTRLLVL.

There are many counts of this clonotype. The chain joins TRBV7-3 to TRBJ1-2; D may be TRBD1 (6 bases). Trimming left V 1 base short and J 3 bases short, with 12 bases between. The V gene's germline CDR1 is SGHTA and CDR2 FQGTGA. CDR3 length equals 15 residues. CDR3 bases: TGTGCCAGCAGCTTAATTTACAGGGTCCACTATGGCTACACCTTC. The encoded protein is CASSLIYRVHYGYTF. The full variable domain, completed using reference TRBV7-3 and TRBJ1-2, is GAGVSQTPSNKVTEKGKYVELRCDPISGHTALYWYRQSLGQGPEFLIYFQGTGAADDSGLPNDRFFAVRPEGSVSTLKIQRTERGDSAVYLCASSLIYRVHYGYTFGSGTRLTVV.

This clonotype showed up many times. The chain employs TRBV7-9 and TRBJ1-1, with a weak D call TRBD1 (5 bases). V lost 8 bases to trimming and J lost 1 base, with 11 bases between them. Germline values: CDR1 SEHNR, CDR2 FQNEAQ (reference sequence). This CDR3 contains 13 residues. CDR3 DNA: TGTGCCAGCGCGTGGGGGGGGAACACTGAAGCTTTCTTT. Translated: CASAWGGNTEAFF.

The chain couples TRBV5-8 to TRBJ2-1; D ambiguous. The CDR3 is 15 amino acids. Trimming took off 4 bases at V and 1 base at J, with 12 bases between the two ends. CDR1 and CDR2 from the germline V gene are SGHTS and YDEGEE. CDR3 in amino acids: CASSPGLLSYNEQFF. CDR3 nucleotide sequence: TGTGCCAGCAGCCCTGGGCTCTTGTCCTACAATGAGCAGTTCTTC.

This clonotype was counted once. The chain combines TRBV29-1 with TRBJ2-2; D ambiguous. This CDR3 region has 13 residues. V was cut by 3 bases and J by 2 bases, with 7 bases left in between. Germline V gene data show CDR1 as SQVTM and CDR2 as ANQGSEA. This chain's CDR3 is CSVEQANTGELFF. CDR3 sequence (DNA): TGCAGCGTTGAGCAGGCAAACACCGGGGAGCTGTTTTTT.

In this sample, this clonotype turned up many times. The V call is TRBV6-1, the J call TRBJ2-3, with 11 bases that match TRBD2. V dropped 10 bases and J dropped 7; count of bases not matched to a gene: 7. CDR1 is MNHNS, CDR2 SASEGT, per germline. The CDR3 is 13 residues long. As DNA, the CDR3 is TGTGCCACCTTAGCGGGGGGGCGAAATACGCAGTATTTT. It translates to CATLAGGRNTQYF.

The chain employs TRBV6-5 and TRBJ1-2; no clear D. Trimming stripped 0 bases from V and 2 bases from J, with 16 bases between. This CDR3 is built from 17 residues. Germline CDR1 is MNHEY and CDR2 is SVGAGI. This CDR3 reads CASSYSISRSRNYGYTF. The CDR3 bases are TGTGCCAGCAGTTACTCTATCTCCAGGTCTAGGAACTATGGCTACACCTTC.

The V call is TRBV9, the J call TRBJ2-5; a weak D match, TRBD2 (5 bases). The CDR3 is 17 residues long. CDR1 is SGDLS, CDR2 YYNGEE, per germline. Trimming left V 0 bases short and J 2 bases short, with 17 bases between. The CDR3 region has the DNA TGTGCCAGCAGCGTAGGGAGTGTGCGTCGGGGACAAGAGACCCAGTACTTC. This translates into CASSVGSVRRGQETQYF.

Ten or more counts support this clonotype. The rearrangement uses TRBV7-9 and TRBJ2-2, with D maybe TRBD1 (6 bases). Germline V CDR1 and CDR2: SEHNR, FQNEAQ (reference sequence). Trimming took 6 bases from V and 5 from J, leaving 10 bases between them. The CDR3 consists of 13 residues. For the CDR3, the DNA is TGTGCCAGCAGTCAACAGGGAACCGGGGAGCTGTTTTTT. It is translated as CASSQQGTGELFF.

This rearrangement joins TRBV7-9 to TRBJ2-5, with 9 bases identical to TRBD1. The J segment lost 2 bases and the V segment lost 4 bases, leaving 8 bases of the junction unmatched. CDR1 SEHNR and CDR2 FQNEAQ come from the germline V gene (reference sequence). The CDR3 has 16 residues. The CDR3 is CASSSGTGSSQETQYF. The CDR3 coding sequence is TGTGCCAGCAGCTCGGGGACAGGGTCATCACAAGAGACCCAGTACTTC.

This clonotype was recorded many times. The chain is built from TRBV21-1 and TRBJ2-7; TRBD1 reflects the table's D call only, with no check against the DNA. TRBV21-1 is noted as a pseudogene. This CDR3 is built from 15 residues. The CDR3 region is CASSKGTGNPYEQYV. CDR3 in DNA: TGTGCCAGCAGCAAAGGGACAGGGAACCCCTACGAGCAGTACGTC.

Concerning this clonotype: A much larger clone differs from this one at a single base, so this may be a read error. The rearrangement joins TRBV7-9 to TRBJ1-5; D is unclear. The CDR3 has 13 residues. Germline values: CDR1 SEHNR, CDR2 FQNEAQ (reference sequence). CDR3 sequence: CAVSPGRNQPRHF. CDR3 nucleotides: TGTGCCGTCAGCCCAGGCCGCAATCAGCCCCGGCATTTT.

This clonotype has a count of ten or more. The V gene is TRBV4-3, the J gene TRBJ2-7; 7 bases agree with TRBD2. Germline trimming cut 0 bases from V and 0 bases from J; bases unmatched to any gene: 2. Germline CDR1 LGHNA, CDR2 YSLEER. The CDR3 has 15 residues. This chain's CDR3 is CASSQEGLPSYEQYF. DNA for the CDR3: TGCGCCAGCAGCCAAGAGGGACTACCCTCCTACGAGCAGTACTTC.

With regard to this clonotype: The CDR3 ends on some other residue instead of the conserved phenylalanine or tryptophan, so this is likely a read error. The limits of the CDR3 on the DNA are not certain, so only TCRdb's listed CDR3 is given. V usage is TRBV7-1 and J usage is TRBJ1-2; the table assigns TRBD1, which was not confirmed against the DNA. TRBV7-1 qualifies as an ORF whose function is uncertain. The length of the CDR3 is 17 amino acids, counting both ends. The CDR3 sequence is CANSSGGSGTYLYGYSC.

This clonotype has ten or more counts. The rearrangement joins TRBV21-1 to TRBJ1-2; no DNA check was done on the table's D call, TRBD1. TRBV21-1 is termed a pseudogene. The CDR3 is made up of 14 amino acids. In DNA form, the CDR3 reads TGTGCCAGCAGCAACCCGAGGGGGGATCTTGGCTACACCTTC. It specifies CASSNPRGDLGYTF.

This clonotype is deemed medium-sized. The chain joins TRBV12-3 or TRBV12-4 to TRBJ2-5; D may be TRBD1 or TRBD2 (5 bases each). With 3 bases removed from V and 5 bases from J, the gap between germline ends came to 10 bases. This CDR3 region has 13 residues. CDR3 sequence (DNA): TGTGCCAGCAGTTTGAGGGGCAGGGAGACCCAGTACTTC. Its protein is CASSLRGRETQYF.

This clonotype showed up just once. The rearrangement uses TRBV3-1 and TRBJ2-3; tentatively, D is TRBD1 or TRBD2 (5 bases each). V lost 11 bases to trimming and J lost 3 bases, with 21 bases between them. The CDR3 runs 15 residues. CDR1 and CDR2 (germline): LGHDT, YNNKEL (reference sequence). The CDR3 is CASSQPEGLTDTQYF. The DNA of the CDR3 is TGTGCCTCCTCCCAGCCCGAGGGGCTTACAGATACGCAGTATTTT.

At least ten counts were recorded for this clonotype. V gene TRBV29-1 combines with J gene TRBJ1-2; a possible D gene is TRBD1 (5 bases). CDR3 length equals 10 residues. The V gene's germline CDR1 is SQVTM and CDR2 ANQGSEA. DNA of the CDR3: TGCACCGACAGTAACTATGGCTACACCTTC. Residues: CTDSNYGYTF.

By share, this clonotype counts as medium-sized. This CDR3 reads CASSYSPGRRNTEAFF. The CDR3 nucleotides read TGTGCCAGCAGTTACTCACCGGGACGACGGAACACTGAAGCTTTCTTT. The chain has TRBV6-5 and TRBJ1-1, with D perhaps TRBD1 (5 bases). V lost 0 bases to trimming and J lost 1 base, with 12 bases between them. The CDR3 totals 16 residues. Germline CDR1 is MNHEY and CDR2 is SVGAGI.

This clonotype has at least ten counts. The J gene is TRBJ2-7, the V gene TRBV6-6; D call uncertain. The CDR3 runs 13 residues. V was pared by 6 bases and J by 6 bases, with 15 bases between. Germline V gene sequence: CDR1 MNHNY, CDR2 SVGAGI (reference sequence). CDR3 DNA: TGTGCCAGCAGAAACTACCTTTCCCTCGAGCAGTACTTC. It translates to CASRNYLSLEQYF.

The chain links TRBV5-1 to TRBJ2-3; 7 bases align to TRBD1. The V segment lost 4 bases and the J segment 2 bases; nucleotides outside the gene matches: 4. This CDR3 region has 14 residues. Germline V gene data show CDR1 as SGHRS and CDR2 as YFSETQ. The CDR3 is CASSPTGYTDTQYF. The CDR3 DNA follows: TGCGCCAGCAGCCCGACAGGGTACACAGATACGCAGTATTTT.